The T cell receptor beta chain described here comes from a study of CD8+ T cells in alopecia areata. Treatment of the sample: oral pan-JAK inhibitor, 5-10 mg twice daily. Patients with alopecia areata provided lesional scalp punch biopsies as well as peripheral blood. Extraction and reverse transcription of RNA yielded cDNA as the sequencing template. Generated by immunoSEQ multiplex PCR, the TCRdb table keeps only in-frame clones and is missing some. Among approximately 180,000 clones, approximately 57% were seen once, and the ten largest hold under 1.2%. This CDR3 spans 14 amino acids. Germline CDR1 SGDLS, CDR2 YYNGEE. Trimming took 2 bases from V and 10 from J; bases not matched to a gene: 4.

The gene calls are TRBV9 and TRBJ1-6, with 9 bases fitting TRBD1. The TCR sequence derives from a human donor with alopecia areata. The sequences come from CD4+ T cells sorted from blood, collected at week 24, from a patient treated with tofacitinib. The CDR3 protein is CASSVDRGVSPLHF. The DNA of the CDR3 is TGTGCCAGCAGCGTGGACAGGGGTGTCTCACCCCTCCACTTT.